Shown below are 16 T cell receptor beta chains from a single sample sequenced in a study of tumor and adjacent non-tumor tissue in lung cancer. A modified ARM-PCR protocol with three rounds of nested PCR amplified TCRbeta. Via MiXCR, TCRdb re-called the multiplex PCR reads, giving one row per CDR3 protein. The repertoire holds 200,000 or so distinct CDR3 sequences, 70% to 75% seen once, with around 25% in the top ten. No cell sorting was done before RNA was extracted from the tissue. Sequencing was carried out using lung tumor tissue. The receptors derive from a man aged 55 to 70 with non-small cell lung cancer.

Remarks on this clonotype: A read error may be the cause here, since a much bigger clone is one base away. The V and J genes are TRBV6-2 or TRBV6-3 and TRBJ2-1, with D uncertain. Germline V CDR1 and CDR2: MNHEY, SVGEGT. The CDR3 contains 14 residues. CDR3 sequence: CASKGGPSYDEQFF. The CDR3 DNA reads TGTGCCAGCAAGGGCGGCCCCTCCTACGATGAGCAGTTCTTC.

The chain recombines TRBV20-1 with TRBJ2-7; D may be TRBD2 (5 bases). V was trimmed by 7 bases and J by 6 bases, leaving 19 bases between them. The germline V gene encodes CDR1 DFQATT and CDR2 SNEGSKA (reference sequence). The CDR3 length is 13 residues. The CDR3 DNA reads as TGCAGTGGTACCGGGATCCTGCTAAGCGAGCAGTACTTC. It specifies CSGTGILLSEQYF.

About this clonotype itself: Relative to the germline gene, one junction end is altered; a read error may explain this. The chain combines TRBV29-1 with TRBJ1-6; tentatively, D is TRBD1 (5 bases). The CDR3 has 15 amino acids. Germline assignment: CDR1 SQVTM and CDR2 ANQGSEA. The CDR3 here is CSANFGIGVRSPLHF. The DNA for the CDR3 is TGCAGCGCCAACTTTGGGATAGGGGTTCGTTCACCCCTCCATTTT.

With respect to this clonotype: Just one base apart from a much larger clone, this may be a read error. The V gene is TRBV20-1, the J gene TRBJ1-2; weak D call: TRBD1 (5 bases). CDR1 and CDR2 from the germline V gene are DFQATT and SNEGSKA (reference sequence). This CDR3 has 13 residues. CDR3 in DNA: TGCAGTGCTAGAGACGGTGGGGATCGGGGCTACGCCTTC. Protein: CSARDGGDRGYAF.

This clonotype was seen more than once but under ten times. The gene calls are TRBV5-1 and TRBJ2-1; TRBD2 agrees at 10 bases. The CDR3 length is 16 residues. With V trimmed by 4 bases and J by 9 bases, 13 bases remained unmatched. CDR1 SGHRS and CDR2 YFSETQ come from the germline V gene. In DNA form, the CDR3 reads TGCGCCAGCAGCCGAAGTGCAAGCGGGGGGGCCCTTGAGCAGTTCTTC. Amino acid sequence: CASSRSASGGALEQFF.

Note on this clonotype: This may come from a read error, since a much larger clone is one base off. V is TRBV4-3 and J is TRBJ2-1; TRBD2 aligns across 8 bases. Germline loops: CDR1 LGHNA, CDR2 YSLEER. The CDR3 spans 16 residues. V was pared by 4 bases and J by 7 bases, with 12 bases of the junction left unmatched. The CDR3 here is CASSLGGGLMWNEQFF. DNA for the CDR3: TGCGCCAGCAGCCTCGGGGGGGGACTAATGTGGAATGAGCAGTTCTTC.

This clonotype has just a few counts. The chain is built from TRBV4-1 and TRBJ2-7; the D call may be TRBD1 or TRBD2 (5 bases each). Germline CDR1 MGHRA, CDR2 YSYEKL. Between the trimmed V and J ends, which lost 5 bases and 2 bases, there was a span of 16 bases. CDR3 length: 15 amino acids. Here the CDR3 DNA reads TGCGCCAGCAGCGCGCAACTCGAGGGACCCTACGAGCAGTACTTC. Translation gives CASSAQLEGPYEQYF.

In regard to this clonotype: One end of the junction fails to match germline, which may point to a read error. This chain uses TRBV6-5 with TRBJ2-7, with 10 bases fitting TRBD1. Germline values: CDR1 MNHEY, CDR2 SVGAGI. The CDR3 is 15 amino acids. In DNA, the CDR3 is TGTGCCATCAGTTACACCGGGACAGGGGTTTACGAGCAGTACTTC. Protein sequence: CAISYTGTGVYEQYF.

Details on this clonotype: Compared with germline, one end of the junction differs, possibly owing to a read error. The V and J genes are TRBV20-1 and TRBJ1-6; D remains unclear. The CDR3 consists of 16 residues. CDR1 is DFQATT and CDR2 is SNEGSKA in the germline V gene (reference sequence). CDR3 coding DNA: TGCAGTGCTAGATCCGACCGGGATAGCTATAGTTCACCCCTCCACTTT. It specifies CSARSDRDSYSSPLHF.

About this clonotype itself: The junction differs from germline at one of its ends, possibly a read error. The gene calls are TRBV11-1 and TRBJ2-1; D might be TRBD1 or TRBD2, each matching 5 bases. Germline V gene data show CDR1 as SGHAT and CDR2 as FQDESV (reference sequence). This CDR3 region has 21 residues. The chain's CDR3 is CASSLAWGRELNRSSYNEQLF. CDR3 DNA sequence: TGTGCCAGCAGCTTAGCTTGGGGCAGGGAGCTTAATCGAAGCTCCTACAATGAGCAGCTCTTC.

This clonotype came up once. One junction end does not reproduce the germline sequence, and a read error may be involved. The chain recombines TRBV20-1 with TRBJ2-7; 8 nucleotides match TRBD2. From germline, CDR1 is DFQATT and CDR2 SNEGSKA (reference sequence). This CDR3 region has 15 residues. The CDR3 region has the DNA TGCAATGCTAGAAGATCCAGCGGGAGTCTGAAAGAGCAGTACTTC. Translating it yields CNARRSSGSLKEQYF.

The chain couples TRBV20-1 to TRBJ2-3, with TRBD2 as a possible D gene (5 bases). Germline assignment: CDR1 DFQATT and CDR2 SNEGSKA (reference sequence). This CDR3 is built from 14 residues. The V and J ends lost 6 bases and 2 bases respectively, with 15 bases between them. CDR3 bases: TGCAGTGCCTACCCAGTGAGGGCCACAGATACGCAGTATTTT. It is translated as CSAYPVRATDTQYF.

The rearrangement uses TRBV6-6 and TRBJ2-1, with no clear D. Deletions cut 5 bases from V and 4 bases from J, with 3 bases between. Looked up from germline, CDR1 is MNHNY and CDR2 is SVGAGI (reference sequence). This CDR3 spans 11 amino acids. CDR3 coding DNA: TGTGCCAGCAGTCGTTACAATGAGCAGTTCTTC. Its translation: CASSRYNEQFF.

The genes are TRBV24-1 and TRBJ1-2, with 11 bases matching TRBD1. The CDR3 has 15 residues. CDR1 is KGHDR, CDR2 SFDVKD, per germline. V lost 3 bases, J lost 5 bases, and 4 bases stayed unmatched. DNA of the CDR3: TGTGCCACCAGTGATCCGGACAGGGGGCAGTATGGCTACACCTTC. Protein: CATSDPDRGQYGYTF.

Turning to this clonotype: A much larger clone sits a single nucleotide away, making a read error possible. In DNA, the CDR3 is TGCGCCAGCAGCTTATCAGGTGGTGAAAACACCATATATTTT. Translating gives CASSLSGGENTIYF. This chain joins TRBV5-1 and TRBJ1-3; no clear D gene. V was clipped by 2 bases and J by 6 bases, with 12 bases between them. This CDR3 contains 14 residues. CDR1 is SGHRS, CDR2 YFSETQ, per germline.

Points on this clonotype: Germline is not matched at one junction end, which may reflect a read error. This chain links TRBV11-2 with TRBJ2-5; D unresolved. Germline CDR1 reads SGHAT; CDR2 reads FQNNGV. The CDR3 covers 16 residues. CDR3 bases: TGTGTCAGCATCGAGGCGACCGCTGAAGAGATTGAGACCCAGTACTTC. Protein product: CVSIEATAEEIETQYF.